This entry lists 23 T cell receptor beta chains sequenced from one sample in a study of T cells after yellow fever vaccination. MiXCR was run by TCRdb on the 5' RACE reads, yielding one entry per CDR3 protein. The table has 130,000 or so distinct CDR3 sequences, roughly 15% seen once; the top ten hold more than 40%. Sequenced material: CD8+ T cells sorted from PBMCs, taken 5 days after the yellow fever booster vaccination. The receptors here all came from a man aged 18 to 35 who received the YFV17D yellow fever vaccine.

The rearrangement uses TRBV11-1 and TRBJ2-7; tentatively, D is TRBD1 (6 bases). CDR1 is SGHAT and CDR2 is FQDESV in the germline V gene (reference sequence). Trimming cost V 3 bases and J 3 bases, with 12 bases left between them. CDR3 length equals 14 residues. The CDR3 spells CASSLAGVVYEQYF. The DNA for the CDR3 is TGTGCCAGCAGCTTGGCAGGGGTCGTCTACGAGCAGTACTTC.

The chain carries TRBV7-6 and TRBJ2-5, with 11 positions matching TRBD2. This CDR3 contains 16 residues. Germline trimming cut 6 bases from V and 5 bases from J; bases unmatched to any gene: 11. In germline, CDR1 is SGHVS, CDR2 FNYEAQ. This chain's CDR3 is CASRQTSGGSAETQYF. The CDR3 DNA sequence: TGTGCCAGCAGGCAAACTAGCGGGGGTTCGGCGGAGACCCAGTACTTC.

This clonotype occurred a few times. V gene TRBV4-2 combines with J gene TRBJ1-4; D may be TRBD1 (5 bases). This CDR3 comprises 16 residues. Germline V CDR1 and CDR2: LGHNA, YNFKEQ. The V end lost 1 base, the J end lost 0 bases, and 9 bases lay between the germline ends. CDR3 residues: CASSQASTATNEKLFF. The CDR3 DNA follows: TGTGCCAGCAGCCAAGCATCGACAGCAACTAATGAAAAACTGTTTTTT.

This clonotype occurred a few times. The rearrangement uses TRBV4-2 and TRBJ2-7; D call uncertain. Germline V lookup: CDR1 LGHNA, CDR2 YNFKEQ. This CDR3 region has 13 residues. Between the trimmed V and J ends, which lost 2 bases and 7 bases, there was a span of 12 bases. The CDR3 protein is CASSQLWTAEQYF. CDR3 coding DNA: TGTGCCAGCAGCCAATTATGGACCGCGGAGCAGTACTTC.

Written as DNA, the CDR3 is TGCGCCAGCAGCCAAGAGCCCGGCGGCCCCGGGGAGCTGTTTTTT. This codes for CASSQEPGGPGELFF. The chain joins TRBV4-1 to TRBJ2-2; D ambiguous. The length of the CDR3 is 15 residues. The germline V gene has CDR1 MGHRA and CDR2 YSYEKL. V dropped 0 bases and J dropped 6 bases, with 11 bases sitting between them.

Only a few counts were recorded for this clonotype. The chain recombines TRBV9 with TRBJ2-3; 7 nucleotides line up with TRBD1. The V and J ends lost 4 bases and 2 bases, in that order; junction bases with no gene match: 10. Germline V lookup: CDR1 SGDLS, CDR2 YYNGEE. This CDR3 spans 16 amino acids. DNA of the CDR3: TGTGCCAGCAGCCCTAGGGGCCAGGGGGTCACAGATACGCAGTATTTT. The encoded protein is CASSPRGQGVTDTQYF.

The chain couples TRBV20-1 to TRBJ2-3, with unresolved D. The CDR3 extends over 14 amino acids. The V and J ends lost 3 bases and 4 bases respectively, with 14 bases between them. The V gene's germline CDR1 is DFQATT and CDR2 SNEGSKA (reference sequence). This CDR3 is CSARDQPPADTQYF. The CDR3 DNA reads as TGCAGTGCTAGGGATCAGCCGCCAGCAGATACGCAGTATTTT.

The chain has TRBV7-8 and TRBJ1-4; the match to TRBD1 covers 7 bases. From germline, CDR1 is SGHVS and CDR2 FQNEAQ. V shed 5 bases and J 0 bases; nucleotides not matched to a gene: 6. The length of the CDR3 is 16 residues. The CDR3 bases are TGTGCCAGCAGCACCCAGGGGGATGCAACTAATGAAAAACTGTTTTTT. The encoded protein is CASSTQGDATNEKLFF.

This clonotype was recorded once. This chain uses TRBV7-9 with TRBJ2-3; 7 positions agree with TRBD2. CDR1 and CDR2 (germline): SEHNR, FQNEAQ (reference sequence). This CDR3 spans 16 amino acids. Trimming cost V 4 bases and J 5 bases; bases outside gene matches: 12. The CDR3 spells CASSSLLASREDTQYF. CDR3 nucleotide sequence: TGTGCCAGCAGCTCCCTACTAGCGTCAAGGGAAGATACGCAGTATTTT.

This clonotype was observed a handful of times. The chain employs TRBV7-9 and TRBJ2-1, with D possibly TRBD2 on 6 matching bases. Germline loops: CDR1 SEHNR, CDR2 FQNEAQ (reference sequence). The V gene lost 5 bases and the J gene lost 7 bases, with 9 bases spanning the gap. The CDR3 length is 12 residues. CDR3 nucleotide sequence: TGTGCCAGCAGCGGGGAGGAGAATGAGCAGTTCTTC. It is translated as CASSGEENEQFF.

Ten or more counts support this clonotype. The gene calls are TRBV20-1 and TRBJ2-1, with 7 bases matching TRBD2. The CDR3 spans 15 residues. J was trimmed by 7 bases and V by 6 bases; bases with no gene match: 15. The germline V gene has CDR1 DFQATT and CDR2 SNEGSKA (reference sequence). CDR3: CSASSGESGANEQFF. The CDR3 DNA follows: TGCAGTGCCAGCAGCGGAGAGAGCGGGGCAAATGAGCAGTTCTTC.

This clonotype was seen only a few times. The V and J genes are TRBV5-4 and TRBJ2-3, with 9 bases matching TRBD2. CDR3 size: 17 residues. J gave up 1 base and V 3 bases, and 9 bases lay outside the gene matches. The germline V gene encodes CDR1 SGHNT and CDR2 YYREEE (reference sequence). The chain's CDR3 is CASSSGSGGLRTDTQYF. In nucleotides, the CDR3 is TGTGCCAGCAGCTCCGGAAGCGGGGGGCTCCGCACAGATACGCAGTATTTT.

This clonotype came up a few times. CDR3 sequence (DNA): TGTGCCAGCTCACCACCGCCGGGGCCCTACTACCCTTACGAGCAGTACTTC. Encoded protein: CASSPPPGPYYPYEQYF. J is TRBJ2-7 and V is TRBV18; D might be TRBD1 or TRBD2, each matching 5 bases. CDR3 length equals 17 residues. From germline, CDR1 is KGHSH and CDR2 LQKENI. Deletions cut 0 bases from V and 4 bases from J, with 19 bases between. The full variable domain, rest sourced from reference TRBV18 and TRBJ2-7, is NAGVMQNPRHLVRRRGQEARLRCSPMKGHSHVYWYRQLPEEGLKFMVYLQKENIIDESGMPKERFSAEFPKEGPSILRIQQVVRGDSAAYFCASSPPPGPYYPYEQYFGPGTRLTVT.

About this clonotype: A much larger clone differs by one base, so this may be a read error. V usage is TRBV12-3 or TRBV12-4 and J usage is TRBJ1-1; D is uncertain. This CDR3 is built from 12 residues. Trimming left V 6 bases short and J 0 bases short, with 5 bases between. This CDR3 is CASSFMNTEAFF. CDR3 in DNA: TGTGCCAGCAGCTTTATGAACACTGAAGCTTTCTTT.

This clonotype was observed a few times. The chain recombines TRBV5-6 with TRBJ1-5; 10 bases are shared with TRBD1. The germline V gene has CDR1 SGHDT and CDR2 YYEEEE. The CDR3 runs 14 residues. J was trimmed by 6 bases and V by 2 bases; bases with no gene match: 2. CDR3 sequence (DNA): TGTGCCAGCAGCTTCGGACAGGGGGGTCAGCCCCAGCATTTT. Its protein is CASSFGQGGQPQHF.

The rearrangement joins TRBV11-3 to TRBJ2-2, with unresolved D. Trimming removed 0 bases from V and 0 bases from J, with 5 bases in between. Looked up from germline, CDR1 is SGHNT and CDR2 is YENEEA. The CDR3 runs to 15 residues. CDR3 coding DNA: TGTGCCAGCAGCTTAGAGAGAGCGAACACCGGGGAGCTGTTTTTT. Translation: CASSLERANTGELFF. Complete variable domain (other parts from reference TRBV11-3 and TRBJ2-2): EAGVVQSPRYKIIEKKQPVAFWCNPISGHNTLYWYLQNLGQGPELLIRYENEEAVDDSQLPKDRFSAERLKGVDSTLKIQPAELGDSAVYLCASSLERANTGELFFGEGSRLTVL.

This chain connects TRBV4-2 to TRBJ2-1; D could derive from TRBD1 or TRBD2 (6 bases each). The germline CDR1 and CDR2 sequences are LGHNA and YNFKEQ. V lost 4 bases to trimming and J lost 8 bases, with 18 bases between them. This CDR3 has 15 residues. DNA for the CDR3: TGTGCCAGCAGCCTCCTCGCTATTAGGGGGGATGAGCAGTTCTTC. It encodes CASSLLAIRGDEQFF.

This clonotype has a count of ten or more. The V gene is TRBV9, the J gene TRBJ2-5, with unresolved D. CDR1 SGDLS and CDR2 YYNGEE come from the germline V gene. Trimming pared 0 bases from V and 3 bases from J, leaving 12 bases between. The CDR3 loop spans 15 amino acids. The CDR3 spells CASSVDFSPKETQYF. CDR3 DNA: TGTGCCAGCAGCGTAGACTTTAGTCCTAAAGAGACCCAGTACTTC.

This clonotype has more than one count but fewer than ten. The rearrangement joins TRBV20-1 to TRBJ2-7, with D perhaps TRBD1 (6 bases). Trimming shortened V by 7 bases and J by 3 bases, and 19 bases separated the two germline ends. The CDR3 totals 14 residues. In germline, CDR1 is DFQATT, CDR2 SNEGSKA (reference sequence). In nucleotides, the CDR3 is TGCAGTGACACTCCGGGACAACCATTCTACGAGCAGTACTTC. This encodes CSDTPGQPFYEQYF.

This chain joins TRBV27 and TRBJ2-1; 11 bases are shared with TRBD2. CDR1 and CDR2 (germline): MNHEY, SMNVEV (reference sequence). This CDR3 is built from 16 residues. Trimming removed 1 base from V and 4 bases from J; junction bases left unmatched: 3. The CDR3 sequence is CASSLYWTSGYNEQFF. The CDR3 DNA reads TGTGCCAGCAGTTTATACTGGACTAGCGGGTACAATGAGCAGTTCTTC.

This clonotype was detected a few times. The CDR3 region is CSVEDPGQGAPGQYF. CDR3 DNA: TGCAGCGTTGAAGATCCCGGACAGGGCGCCCCCGGGCAGTACTTC. The chain uses TRBV29-1 and TRBJ2-7; 8 bases are shared with TRBD1. This CDR3 has 15 residues. CDR1 SQVTM and CDR2 ANQGSEA come from the germline V gene. After removal of 0 bases from V and 9 bases from J, the junction contained 13 bases not matched to a gene.

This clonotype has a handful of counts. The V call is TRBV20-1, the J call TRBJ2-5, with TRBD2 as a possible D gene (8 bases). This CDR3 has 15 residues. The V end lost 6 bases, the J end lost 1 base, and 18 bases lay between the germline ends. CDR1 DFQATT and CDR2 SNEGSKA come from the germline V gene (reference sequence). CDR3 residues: CSAEDGGDSQETQYF. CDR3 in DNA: TGCAGTGCCGAGGACGGGGGGGACAGCCAAGAGACCCAGTACTTC.

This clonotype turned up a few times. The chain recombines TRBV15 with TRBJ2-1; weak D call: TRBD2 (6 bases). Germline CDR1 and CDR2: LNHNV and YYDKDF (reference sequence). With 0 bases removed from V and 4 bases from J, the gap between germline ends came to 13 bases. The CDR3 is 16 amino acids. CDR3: CATSRDFGGAYNEQFF. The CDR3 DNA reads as TGTGCCACCAGCAGAGATTTTGGCGGGGCTTACAATGAGCAGTTCTTC.